The clone carrying this T cell receptor (beta chain) was counted once. Its antigen is still unknown. The CDR3 runs 10 residues. Germline CDR1 SEHNR, CDR2 FQNEAQ (reference sequence). These data belong to a study of shared clonotypes between healthy human individuals. Study details: Each donor's CD4 naive and CD4 memory cells filled three plates apiece, CD8 naive two, and CD8 memory one. Study findings and constraints: All-four-donor shared clonotypes had higher generation probabilities than non-shared clonotypes did. The researchers took only blood, and tissue repertoires probably look different.

The authors loaded roughly 200 ng DNA, around 32,000 T cell genomes, into sorted-subset replicate PCRs. The protocol was immunoSEQ multiplex PCR, while the TCRdb copy is restricted to in-frame clones and leaves out a portion. Among about 110,000 clones, about 63% were seen once, and the ten largest hold more than 20%. Sample: memory CD8+ T cells sorted from blood. Described subset: CD45RO+ cells pooled with CCR7-negative TemRA cells. This sequence was found in a woman in her 30s in good health. The rearrangement links TRBV7-9 to TRBJ2-3; TRBD2 might be the D (5 bases). The CDR3 spells CATGVDTQYF. For the CDR3, the DNA is TGTGCGACCGGGGTGGATACGCAGTATTTT.